This TCR beta chain was profiled in a study of control samples from healthy donors and cancer patients. TCRdb's table, derived via immunoSEQ multiplex PCR, lists solely in-frame clones and lacks some. The sample gives under 450,000 clones, 80% to 95% of which show up once; around 6.8% is in the top ten. V dropped 6 bases and J dropped 3 bases, with 8 bases sitting between them. The CDR3 extends over 12 amino acids. CDR1 is LGHNT and CDR2 is FRNRAP in the germline V gene. The sequenced sample consisted of PBMCs. The origin of this receptor is a man aged 40-50 years with head and neck cancer. The chain employs TRBV12-5 and TRBJ1-1, with no clear D. The CDR3 is CASGWGYTEAFF. The CDR3 DNA sequence: TGTGCTAGTGGGTGGGGATACACTGAAGCTTTCTTT.